This paragraph reports one TCR beta chain. Deletions cut 3 bases from V and 3 bases from J, with 16 bases between. Germline assignment: CDR1 SGHAT and CDR2 FQNNGV. The CDR3 extends over 16 amino acids. The study drew donors from healthy Caucasian individuals in Russia aged roughly 6 to 100. With each sample, at least 5 micrograms of total RNA were extracted. Through a sample-barcoded 5' primer and a J-beta primer mix, a second PCR was run for roughly 6 to 11 cycles. Every sample gave at least 3 million paired-end reads containing CDR3. TCRdb re-analysed the 5' RACE reads in MiXCR, keeping a single row per CDR3 protein. The sample records about 720,000 distinct CDR3 sequences, around 25% being singletons. The sample belongs to a study of blood T cells in healthy people across ages. This sample was shared with a second study, whose subject was T cells of mothers and their children. Per that study: Related and unrelated pairs show TCR recombination output that thymic selection shapes similarly.

This receptor was identified in a boy between 10 and 17 years old in good health. Material for sequencing was blood. The chain joins TRBV11-2 to TRBJ2-3; TRBD1 is a possible D gene (5 bases). The CDR3 here is CASSFDPGQPTDTQYF. In nucleotides, the CDR3 is TGTGCCAGCAGCTTCGATCCTGGACAACCAACAGATACGCAGTATTTT.